The rows below give T cell receptor beta chains drawn from one sample of a study of cytomegalovirus exposure and HLA in healthy donors. This table comes from immunoSEQ multiplex PCR, and its TCRdb copy is limited to in-frame clones, with some not included. The table records approximately 190,000 clones, roughly 80% of them present only once. Sequencing was carried out using PBMCs. These receptors all come from a man aged 40-49 years in good health and CMV-seropositive. Both conserved end residues are part of each CDR3. The D gene is left open where the match is weak. Not all rows give a size; the values are once, few, many and, for expanded clones, a class.

>TRBD2|TRBV6-5|TRBJ2-7|-
TGTGCCAGCAGTTGGAGCGGGAGCTACGAGCAGTACTTC
CASSWSGSYEQYF
>TRBD1|TRBV4-1|TRBJ2-7|-
TGCGCCAGCAGCCAAGCACAGGGGTTCTACGAGCAGTACTTC
CASSQAQGFYEQYF
>-|TRBV7-2|TRBJ1-5|few
TGTGCCAGCAGCCTTGGACAGCCCAATCAGCCCCAGCATTTT
CASSLGQPNQPQHF
>TRBD1|TRBV7-3|TRBJ2-5|-
TGTGCCAGCAGCTCAGGGGGCGCTTCTGGGACCCAGTACTTC
CASSSGGASGTQYF
>-|TRBV10-3|TRBJ2-7|-
TGTGCCATCAGTGAGGGTCAGGGGCACTACGAGCAGTACTTC
CAISEGQGHYEQYF
>-|TRBV10-3|TRBJ2-7|-
TGTGCCATCAGAGGGGTGTACGAGCAGTACTTC
CAIRGVYEQYF
>-|TRBV7-7|TRBJ2-2|-
TGTGCTAGCAGCCCTTTGGCGGGGACCAACACCGGGGAGCTGTTTTTT
CASSPLAGTNTGELFF
>TRBD2|TRBV27|TRBJ2-1|few
TGTGCCAGCAGTCAGAACTTACTAGCGGGGGGGCGTTGGGAGCAGTTCTTC
CASSQNLLAGGRWEQFF
>-|TRBV18|TRBJ1-2|-
TGTGCCAGCTCACCAGTCCGAGACAGAGACTATGGCTACACCTTC
CASSPVRDRDYGYTF
>TRBD2|TRBV27|TRBJ2-2|-
TGTGCCAGCAGTCTCATAGCGGGGGGGAACACCGGGGAGCTGTTTTTT
CASSLIAGGNTGELFF
>-|TRBV4-3|TRBJ1-5|few
TGCGCCAGCAGCCAAGACCCCAGGGGTAATCAGCCCCAGCATTTT
CASSQDPRGNQPQHF
>-|TRBV28|TRBJ1-2|-
TGTGCCAGCAGTTCTCCGGAAGGGAGTATCCTTAACTATGGCTACACCTTC
CASSSPEGSILNYGYTF
>TRBD1|TRBV25-1|TRBJ2-7|-
TGTGCCACTACAGGGGGCTACTACGAGCAGTACTTC
CATTGGYYEQYF
>TRBD1|TRBV7-2|TRBJ1-2|-
TGTGCCAGCAGCGACACAGGGGGGAGCTATGGCTACACCTTC
CASSDTGGSYGYTF
>-|TRBV28|TRBJ1-2|once
TGTGCCAGCCTCTCGACGGGGGGGGCGTCGATTGGCTACACCTTC
CASLSTGGASIGYTF
>TRBD2|TRBV7-2|TRBJ2-3|-
TGTGCCAGCAGCTTAGTCGGGGGGAAGACCGATACGCAGTATTTT
CASSLVGGKTDTQYF
>-|TRBV6-1|TRBJ1-5|-
TGTGCCAGCAGTCAAGGGCAGGCCTTGATGACCCAGCATTTT
CASSQGQALMTQHF
>-|TRBV7-8|TRBJ1-2|-
TGTGCCAGCACTTCCCCACGGCAGGGGAGTTATTTAGGGGGCTACACCTTC
CASTSPRQGSYLGGYTF
>-|TRBV29-1|TRBJ2-7|-
TGCAGCGTTCGGACAGTTTTCCACGAGCAGTACTTC
CSVRTVFHEQYF
>-|TRBV27|TRBJ1-1|few
TGTGCCAGCACCGATCGAGGCAGGGCCGCTTTCTTT
CASTDRGRAAFF
>TRBD2|TRBV5-1|TRBJ2-1|-
TGCGCCAGCACCGGACTAGCGGGGGCCACAAGCTCCTACAATGAGCAGTTCTTC
CASTGLAGATSSYNEQFF
>-|TRBV27|TRBJ1-2|-
TGTGCCAGCACAGGGGCCCCTAACTATGGCTACACCTTC
CASTGAPNYGYTF
>TRBD1|TRBV10-2|TRBJ2-3|-
TGCGCCAGCAGAGAAGGACAGGGAGGAGCAGATACGCAGTATTTT
CASREGQGGADTQYF
>-|TRBV11-2|TRBJ1-1|-
TGTGCCAGCAGCCAGGTAGGGAACACTGAAGCTTTCTTT
CASSQVGNTEAFF
>-|TRBV19|TRBJ1-6|few
TGTCCCGGCCTTAGTCAGGTCCCCAATTCACCCCTCCACTTT
CPGLSQVPNSPLHF
>-|TRBV5-6|TRBJ2-7|-
TGTGCCAGCAGCTTGTCGAGGGCTGCCAACTACGAGCAGTACTTC
CASSLSRAANYEQYF
>-|TRBV27|TRBJ2-7|-
TGTGCCAGCAGTCGGACTGGTTCCTACGAGCAGTACTTC
CASSRTGSYEQYF
>TRBD1|TRBV9|TRBJ2-7|once
TGTGCCAGCAGCACCACGGGGACAGGGGTCTACGAGCAGTACTTC
CASSTTGTGVYEQYF
>TRBD1|TRBV5-6|TRBJ2-7|-
TGTGCCAGCCGGGGACAGGGCGACTTGTTTGAGCAGTACTTC
CASRGQGDLFEQYF
>-|TRBV29-1|TRBJ1-2|-
TGCAGCGTTGAATTTTATGGGGGCGCGCGCTATGGCTACACCTTC
CSVEFYGGARYGYTF
>-|TRBV11-1|TRBJ2-5|-
TGTGCCAGCAGCTTAGGATGGGCCCAAAACCAAGAGACCCAGTACTTC
CASSLGWAQNQETQYF
>-|TRBV29-1|TRBJ2-7|-
TGCAGCGTTGAAGATTTCGGACAGTCCGGGAACGAGCAGTACTTC
CSVEDFGQSGNEQYF
>-|TRBV7-8|TRBJ2-7|-
TGTGCCAGCAGCCTAGACGGGGGGCGCAACACAGCCTACGAGCAGTACTTC
CASSLDGGRNTAYEQYF
>-|TRBV6-1|TRBJ2-4|-
TGTGCCAGTAACGAGCCAAACAAAAACATTCAGTACTTC
CASNEPNKNIQYF
>TRBD2|TRBV7-7|TRBJ2-5|few
TGTGCTAGCAGCTTAGCCCGGATGGGAGGGGAGACCCAGTACTTC
CASSLARMGGETQYF
>-|TRBV7-2|TRBJ2-5|-
TGTGCCAGCAGCTTATCTACGGGGTCGAGCGAGACCCAGTACTTC
CASSLSTGSSETQYF
>TRBD1|TRBV25-1|TRBJ2-3|-
TGTGCCAGCAGTGAGACCGGACAGGGGGCCGAAGATACGCAGTATTTT
CASSETGQGAEDTQYF
>-|TRBV10-3|TRBJ2-1|once
TGTGCCATCAGCCCCAGGGGAAACTCCCCCGGCAATGAGCAGTTCTTC
CAISPRGNSPGNEQFF
>TRBD1|TRBV5-1|TRBJ2-7|-
TGCGCCAGCAGCTTGTTTAACAGGGGGGACGAGCAGTACTTC
CASSLFNRGDEQYF
>-|TRBV6-6|TRBJ2-6|-
TGTGCCAGCAGTTACGGGGAGAGAGGGGCCAACGTCCTGACTTTC
CASSYGERGANVLTF
>TRBD1|TRBV6-5|TRBJ1-5|few
TGTGCCAGCAGACCTACAGGGGTTAGGAATCAGCCCCAGCATTTT
CASRPTGVRNQPQHF
>-|TRBV10-2|TRBJ1-2|-
TGCGCCACTGAGGGAAGTAACTATGGCTACACCTTC
CATEGSNYGYTF